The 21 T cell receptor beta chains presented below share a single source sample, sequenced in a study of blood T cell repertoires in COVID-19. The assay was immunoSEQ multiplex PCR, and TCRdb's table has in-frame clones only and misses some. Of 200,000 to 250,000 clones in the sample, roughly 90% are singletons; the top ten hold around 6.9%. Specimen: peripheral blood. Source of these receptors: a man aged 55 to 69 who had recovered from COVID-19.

CDR3 DNA: TGTGCCAGCAGCTTAGAGCAGGGGTTGAACACCGGGGAGCTGTTTTTT. Residues: CASSLEQGLNTGELFF. This sequence joins TRBV11-2 and TRBJ2-2; D perhaps matches TRBD1 (6 bases). From germline, CDR1 is SGHAT and CDR2 FQNNGV. The V and J ends lost 0 bases and 1 base respectively, with 9 bases between them. The CDR3 runs to 16 residues.

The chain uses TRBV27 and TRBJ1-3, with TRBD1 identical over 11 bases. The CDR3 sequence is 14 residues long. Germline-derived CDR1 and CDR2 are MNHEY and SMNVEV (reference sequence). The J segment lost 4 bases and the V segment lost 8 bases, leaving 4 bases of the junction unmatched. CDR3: CASGQGAKGNTIYF. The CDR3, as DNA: TGTGCCAGCGGACAGGGGGCAAAAGGAAACACCATATATTTT.

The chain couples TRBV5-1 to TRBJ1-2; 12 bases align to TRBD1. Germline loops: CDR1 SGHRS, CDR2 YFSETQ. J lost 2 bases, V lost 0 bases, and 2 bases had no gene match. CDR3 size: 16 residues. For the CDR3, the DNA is TGCGCCAGCAGCTTGGCCGGGACAGGGGGCAACTATGGCTACACCTTC. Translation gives CASSLAGTGGNYGYTF. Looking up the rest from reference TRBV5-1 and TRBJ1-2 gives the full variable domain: KAGVTQTPRYLIKTRGQQVTLSCSPISGHRSVSWYQQTPGQGLQFLFEYFSETQRNKGNFPGRFSGRQFSNSRSEMNVSTLELGDSALYLCASSLAGTGGNYGYTFGSGTRLTVV.

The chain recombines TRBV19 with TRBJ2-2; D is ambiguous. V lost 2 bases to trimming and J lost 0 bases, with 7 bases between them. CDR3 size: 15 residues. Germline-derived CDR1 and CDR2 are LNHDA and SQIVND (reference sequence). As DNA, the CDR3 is TGTGCCAGTAGTATAACACCAGCGAACACCGGGGAGCTGTTTTTT. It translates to CASSITPANTGELFF. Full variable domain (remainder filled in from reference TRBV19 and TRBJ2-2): DGGITQSPKYLFRKEGQNVTLSCEQNLNHDAMYWYRQDPGQGLRLIYYSQIVNDFQKGDIAEGYSVSREKKESFPLTVTSAQKNPTAFYLCASSITPANTGELFFGEGSRLTVL.

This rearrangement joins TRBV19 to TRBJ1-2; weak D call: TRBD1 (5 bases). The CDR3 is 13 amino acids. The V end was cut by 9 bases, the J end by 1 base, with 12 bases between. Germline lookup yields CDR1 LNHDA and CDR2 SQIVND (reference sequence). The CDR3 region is CASAYRGNYGYTF. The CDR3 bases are TGTGCCAGCGCCTATAGGGGTAACTATGGCTACACCTTC.

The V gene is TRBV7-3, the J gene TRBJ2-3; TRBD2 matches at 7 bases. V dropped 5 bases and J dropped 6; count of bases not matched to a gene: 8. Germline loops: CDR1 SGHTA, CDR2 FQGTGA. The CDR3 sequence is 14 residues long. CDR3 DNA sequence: TGTGCCAGCAGCCCGGGACTACCAGGTGATACGCAGTATTTT. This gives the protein CASSPGLPGDTQYF.

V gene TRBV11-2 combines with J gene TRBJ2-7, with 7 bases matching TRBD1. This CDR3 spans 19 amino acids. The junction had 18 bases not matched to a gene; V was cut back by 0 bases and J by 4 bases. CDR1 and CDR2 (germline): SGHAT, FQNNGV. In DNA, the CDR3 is TGTGCCAGCAGCTTAGATGGGGACAGATATTATCGAGGGCCTTACGAGCAGTACTTC. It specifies CASSLDGDRYYRGPYEQYF.

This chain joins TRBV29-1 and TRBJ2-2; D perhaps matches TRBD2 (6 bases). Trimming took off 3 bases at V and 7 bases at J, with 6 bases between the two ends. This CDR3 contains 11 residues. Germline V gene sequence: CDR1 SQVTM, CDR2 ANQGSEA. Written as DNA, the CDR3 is TGCAGCGTTGAGGGACTCGGGGAGCTGTTTTTT. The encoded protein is CSVEGLGELFF.

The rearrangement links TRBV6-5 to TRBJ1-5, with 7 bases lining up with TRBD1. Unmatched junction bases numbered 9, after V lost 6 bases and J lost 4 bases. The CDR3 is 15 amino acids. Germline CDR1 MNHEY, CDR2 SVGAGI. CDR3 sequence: CASSPRQGNNQPQHF. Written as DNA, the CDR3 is TGTGCCAGCAGCCCCAGACAGGGTAATAATCAGCCCCAGCATTTT.

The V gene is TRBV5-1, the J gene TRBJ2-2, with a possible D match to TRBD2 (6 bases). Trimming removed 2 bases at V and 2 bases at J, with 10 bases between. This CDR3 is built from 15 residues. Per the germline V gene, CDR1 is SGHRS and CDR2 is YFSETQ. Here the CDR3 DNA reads TGCGCCAGCAGCTTAGTGGGGACTAACACCGGGGAGCTGTTTTTT. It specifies CASSLVGTNTGELFF.

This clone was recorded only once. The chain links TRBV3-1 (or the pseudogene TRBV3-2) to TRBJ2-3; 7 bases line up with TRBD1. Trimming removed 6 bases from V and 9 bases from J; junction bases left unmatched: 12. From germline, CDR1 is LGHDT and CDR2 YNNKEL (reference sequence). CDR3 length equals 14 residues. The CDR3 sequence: CASRQGVRPGTQYF. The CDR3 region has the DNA TGTGCCAGCAGGCAGGGGGTCCGCCCCGGAACGCAGTATTTT.

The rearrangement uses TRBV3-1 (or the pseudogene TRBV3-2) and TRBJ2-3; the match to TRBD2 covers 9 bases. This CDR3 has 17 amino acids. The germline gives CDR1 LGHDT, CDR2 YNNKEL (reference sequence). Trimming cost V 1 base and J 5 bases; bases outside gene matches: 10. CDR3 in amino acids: CASSQGVAGGPEDTQYF. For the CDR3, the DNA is TGTGCCAGCAGCCAAGGGGTGGCGGGGGGGCCGGAAGATACGCAGTATTTT.

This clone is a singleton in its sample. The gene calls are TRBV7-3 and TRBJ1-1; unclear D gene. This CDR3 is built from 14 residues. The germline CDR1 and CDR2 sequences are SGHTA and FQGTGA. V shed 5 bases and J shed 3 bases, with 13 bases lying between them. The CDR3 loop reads CASSRLPVYTEAFF. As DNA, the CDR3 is TGTGCCAGCAGCCGACTCCCGGTGTACACTGAAGCTTTCTTT.

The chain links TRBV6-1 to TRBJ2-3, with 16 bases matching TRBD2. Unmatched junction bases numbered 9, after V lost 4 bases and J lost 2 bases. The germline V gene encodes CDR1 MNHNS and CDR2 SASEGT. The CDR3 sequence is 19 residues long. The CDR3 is CASSVIGTSGGAFTDTQYF. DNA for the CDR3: TGTGCCAGCAGTGTAATCGGGACTAGCGGGGGGGCCTTCACAGATACGCAGTATTTT.

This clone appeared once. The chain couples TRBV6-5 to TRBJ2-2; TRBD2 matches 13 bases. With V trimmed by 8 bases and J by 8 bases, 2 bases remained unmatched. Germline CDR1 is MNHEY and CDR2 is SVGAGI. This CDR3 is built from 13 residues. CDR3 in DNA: TGTGCCAGCCGACTAGCGGGGGGAGGGGAGCTGTTTTTT. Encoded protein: CASRLAGGGELFF.

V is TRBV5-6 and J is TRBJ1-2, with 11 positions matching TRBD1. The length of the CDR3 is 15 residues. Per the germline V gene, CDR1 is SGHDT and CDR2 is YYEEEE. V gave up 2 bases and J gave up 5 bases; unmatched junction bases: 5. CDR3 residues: CASSFPGQGVYGYTF. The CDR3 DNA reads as TGTGCCAGCAGCTTTCCGGGACAGGGGGTTTATGGCTACACCTTC.

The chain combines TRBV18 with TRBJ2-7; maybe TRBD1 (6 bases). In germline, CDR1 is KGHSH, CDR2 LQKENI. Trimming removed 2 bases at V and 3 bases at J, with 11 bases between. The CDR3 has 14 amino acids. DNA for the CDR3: TGTGCCAGCTCACCAGGGACAAATAACTACGAGCAGTACTTC. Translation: CASSPGTNNYEQYF.

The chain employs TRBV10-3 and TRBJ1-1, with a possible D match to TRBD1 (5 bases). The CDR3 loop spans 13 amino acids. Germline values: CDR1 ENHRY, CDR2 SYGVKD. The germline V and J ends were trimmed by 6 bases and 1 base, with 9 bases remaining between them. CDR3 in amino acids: CAIRGTGNTEAFF. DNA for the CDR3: TGTGCCATCAGGGGTACAGGGAACACTGAAGCTTTCTTT.

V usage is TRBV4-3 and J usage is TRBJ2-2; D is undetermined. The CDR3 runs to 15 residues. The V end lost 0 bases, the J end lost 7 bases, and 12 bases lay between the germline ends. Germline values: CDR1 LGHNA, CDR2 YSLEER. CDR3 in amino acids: CASSQDRQRFGELFF. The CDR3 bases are TGCGCCAGCAGCCAAGATCGTCAGCGTTTCGGGGAGCTGTTTTTT.

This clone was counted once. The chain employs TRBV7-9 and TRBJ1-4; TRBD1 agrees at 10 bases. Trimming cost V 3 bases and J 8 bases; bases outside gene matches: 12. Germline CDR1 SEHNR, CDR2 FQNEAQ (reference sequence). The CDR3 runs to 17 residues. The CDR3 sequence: CASSLMRPDRGLEKLFF. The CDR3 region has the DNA TGTGCCAGCAGCTTGATGAGGCCAGACAGGGGGCTCGAAAAACTGTTTTTT.

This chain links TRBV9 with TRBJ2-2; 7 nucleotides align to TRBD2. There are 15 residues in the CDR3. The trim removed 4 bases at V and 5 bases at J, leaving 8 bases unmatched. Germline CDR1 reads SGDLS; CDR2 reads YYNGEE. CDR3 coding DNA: TGTGCCAGCAGCCCTGGTAATAGCGGGACCGGGGAGCTGTTTTTT. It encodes CASSPGNSGTGELFF. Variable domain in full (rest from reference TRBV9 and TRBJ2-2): DSGVTQTPKHLITATGQRVTLRCSPRSGDLSVYWYQQSLDQGLQFLIQYYNGEERAKGNILERFSAQQFPDLHSELNLSSLELGDSALYFCASSPGNSGTGELFFGEGSRLTVL.